The T cell receptor beta chain described here comes from a study of blood T cell repertoires in COVID-19. Clones were read by immunoSEQ multiplex PCR, and TCRdb kept only the in-frame ones, dropping some. The repertoire has 95,000 to 150,000 clones, 55% to 75% of them found once; the top ten carry about 2.2%. There are 13 residues in the CDR3. This TCR came from a woman in her seventies with acute or convalescent COVID-19. The rearrangement uses TRBV21-1 and TRBJ2-7; TRBD2, the D gene given by the table, was not confirmed from the DNA. TRBV21-1 is labeled a pseudogene. Sequences were obtained from peripheral blood. The chain's CDR3 is CASKEGLAYEQYF. Written as DNA, the CDR3 is TGTGCCAGCAAGGAGGGGCTGGCCTACGAGCAGTACTTC.